The rows below give T cell receptor beta chains drawn from one sample of a study of a mutant IDH1 vaccine in newly diagnosed glioma. Their specific antigens are unknown. The protocol was immunoSEQ multiplex PCR, while the TCRdb copy is restricted to in-frame clones and leaves out a portion. The sample carries roughly 120,000 clones, 75% to 90% recorded once. This sample comprised PBMCs, obtained from a glioma patient whose treatment included an IDH1 peptide vaccine. Receptor source: a woman in her 50s with glioma. CDR3s include the opening cysteine and the closing phenylalanine or tryptophan. The D gene is left open where the match is weak. The size of a clone is reported for some rows only, either as once, few or many, or as a class for expanded clones.

V	size	D	J	CDR3	DNA
TRBV5-1	-	TRBD2	TRBJ2-7	CASSPPLAGDEQYF	TGCGCCAGCAGCCCCCCCCTAGCGGGAGACGAGCAGTACTTC
TRBV28	-	TRBD2	TRBJ2-3	CASHTAGGLSTQYF	TGTGCCAGTCACACAGCGGGAGGGCTTAGTACGCAGTATTTT
TRBV28	-	-	TRBJ2-7	CASSLGVSYEQYF	TGTGCCAGCAGTTTAGGAGTCTCCTACGAGCAGTACTTC
TRBV9	-	-	TRBJ2-1	CASSVYNEQFF	TGTGCCAGCAGCGTTTACAATGAGCAGTTCTTC
TRBV2	-	-	TRBJ2-3	CASSGEMGSDTQYF	TGTGCCAGCTCGGGAGAGATGGGCTCAGATACGCAGTATTTT
TRBV18	-	-	TRBJ2-7	CASSPSAAWGSYEQYF	TGTGCCAGCTCCCCCAGCGCAGCGTGGGGGTCCTACGAGCAGTACTTC
TRBV29-1	-	TRBD1	TRBJ1-1	CSVAGTANTEAFF	TGCAGCGTTGCAGGGACAGCGAACACTGAAGCTTTCTTT
TRBV9	-	TRBD2	TRBJ2-1	CASSVAQAGGNNEQFF	TGTGCCAGCAGCGTAGCCCAAGCGGGAGGAAACAATGAGCAGTTCTTC
TRBV7-8	-	-	TRBJ2-2	CASSLLGAGELFF	TGTGCCAGCAGCCTCCTAGGAGCCGGGGAGCTGTTTTTT
TRBV7-9	-	-	TRBJ2-7	CASSKTGADEQYF	TGTGCCAGCAGTAAAACCGGAGCGGACGAGCAGTACTTC
TRBV2	-	TRBD1	TRBJ2-3	CASSTGTGLTDTQYF	TGTGCCAGCAGTACCGGGACAGGGCTCACAGATACGCAGTATTTT
TRBV29-1	-	TRBD2	TRBJ2-7	CSVEGPLGASGRARRGEQYF	TGCAGCGTTGAAGGCCCTTTAGGGGCTAGCGGGAGGGCTCGACGAGGAGAGCAGTACTTC
TRBV5-5	-	TRBD1	TRBJ2-7	CASTNPSQGSTYEQYF	TGTGCCAGCACCAACCCTTCACAGGGGTCGACCTACGAGCAGTACTTC
TRBV6-6	-	TRBD1	TRBJ2-7	CASSYSRVQGREQYF	TGTGCCAGCAGTTACTCGAGGGTACAGGGGCGTGAGCAGTACTTC
TRBV2	-	-	TRBJ2-5	CASSGAGETQYF	TGTGCCAGTAGCGGTGCGGGGGAGACCCAGTACTTC
TRBV2	-	-	TRBJ2-4	CASSGTRGGNIQYF	TGTGCCAGCAGTGGGACTAGAGGGGGGAACATTCAGTACTTC
TRBV9	-	-	TRBJ2-5	CASSEGGQETQYF	TGTGCCAGCAGCGAAGGGGGTCAAGAGACCCAGTACTTC
TRBV10-3	-	TRBD2	TRBJ2-7	CATRSRTSGETPYEQYF	TGTGCCACCCGAAGCAGGACTAGCGGCGAAACGCCCTACGAGCAGTACTTC
TRBV5-1	-	-	TRBJ1-1	CASSQIDWGTEAFF	TGCGCCAGCAGTCAGATTGACTGGGGTACTGAAGCTTTCTTT
TRBV4-1	-	-	TRBJ1-5	CASSPREAESNQPQHF	TGCGCCAGCAGCCCAAGGGAGGCAGAAAGCAATCAGCCCCAGCATTTT
TRBV5-1	-	TRBD1	TRBJ2-7	CASSGDRGSEYF	TGCGCCAGCAGCGGGGACAGGGGGAGTGAGTACTTC
TRBV28	medium-sized	-	TRBJ2-5	CASTTLGTQYF	TGTGCCAGCACCACCCTGGGGACCCAGTACTTC
TRBV5-4	-	TRBD1	TRBJ1-1	CASTTTGDNTEAFF	TGTGCCAGCACCACAACAGGGGATAACACTGAAGCTTTCTTT
TRBV6-5	few	-	TRBJ1-4	CASRRQTNEKLFF	TGTGCCAGCAGGCGACAGACTAATGAAAAACTGTTTTTT
TRBV5-1	-	-	TRBJ2-7	CASSRRSLHEQYF	TGCGCCAGCAGCCGAAGATCCCTCCACGAGCAGTACTTC
TRBV27	-	-	TRBJ1-2	CASSSGGEDYGYTF	TGTGCCAGCAGTTCAGGCGGGGAGGACTATGGCTACACCTTC
TRBV5-1	-	-	TRBJ1-3	CASSLDIVRSGNTIYF	TGCGCCAGCAGCTTGGATATTGTTCGCTCTGGAAACACCATATATTTT